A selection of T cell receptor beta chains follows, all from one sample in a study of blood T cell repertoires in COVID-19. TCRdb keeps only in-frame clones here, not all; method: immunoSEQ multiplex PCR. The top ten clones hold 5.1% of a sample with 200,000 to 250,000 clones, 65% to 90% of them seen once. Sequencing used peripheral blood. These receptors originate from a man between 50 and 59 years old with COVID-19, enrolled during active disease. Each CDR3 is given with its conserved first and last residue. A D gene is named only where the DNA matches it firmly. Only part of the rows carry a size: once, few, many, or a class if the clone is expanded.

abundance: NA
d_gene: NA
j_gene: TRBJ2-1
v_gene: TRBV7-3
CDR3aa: CASSSSTHQGQFF
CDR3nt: TGTGCCAGCAGCTCATCCACACATCAGGGTCAGTTCTTC

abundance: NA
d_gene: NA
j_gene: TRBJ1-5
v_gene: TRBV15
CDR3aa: CATSRFPGAGQPQHF
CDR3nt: TGTGCCACCAGCAGGTTCCCAGGGGCGGGCCAGCCCCAGCATTTT

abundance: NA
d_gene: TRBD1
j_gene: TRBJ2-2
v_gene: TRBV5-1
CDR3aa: CASSQGQGAGGELFF
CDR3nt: TGCGCCAGCAGCCAGGGACAGGGAGCGGGCGGGGAGCTGTTTTTT

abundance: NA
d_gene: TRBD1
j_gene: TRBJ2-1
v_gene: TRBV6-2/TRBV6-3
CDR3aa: CASSIPGQGHSNEQFF
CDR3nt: TGTGCCAGCAGTATACCGGGACAGGGGCATTCCAATGAGCAGTTCTTC

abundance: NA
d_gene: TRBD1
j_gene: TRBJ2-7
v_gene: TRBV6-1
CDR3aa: CASSETGSLYEQYF
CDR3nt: TGTGCCAGCAGTGAGACAGGGTCCCTCTACGAGCAGTACTTC

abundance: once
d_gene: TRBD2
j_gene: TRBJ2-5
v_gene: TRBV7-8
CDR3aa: CASSSRIGGENQETQYF
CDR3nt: TGTGCCAGCAGCTCCCGCATCGGGGGGGAGAACCAAGAGACCCAGTACTTC

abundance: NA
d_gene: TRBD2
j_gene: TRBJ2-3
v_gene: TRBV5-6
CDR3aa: CASSSRRAGGFTDTQYF
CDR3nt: TGTGCCAGCAGCTCCCGGCGGGCGGGGGGATTCACAGATACGCAGTATTTT

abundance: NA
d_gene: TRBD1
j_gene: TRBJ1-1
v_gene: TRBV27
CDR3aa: CASRLGQANTEAFF
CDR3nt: TGTGCCAGCAGGCTGGGACAGGCCAACACTGAAGCTTTCTTT

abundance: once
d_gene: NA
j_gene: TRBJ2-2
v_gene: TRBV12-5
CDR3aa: CASGSMRNTGSGELFF
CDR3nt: TGTGCTAGTGGTTCAATGCGAAACACAGGGTCCGGGGAGCTGTTTTTT

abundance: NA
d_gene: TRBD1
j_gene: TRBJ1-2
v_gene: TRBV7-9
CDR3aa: CASTELTGGNYGYTF
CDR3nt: TGTGCCAGCACCGAGCTGACAGGGGGAAACTATGGCTACACCTTC

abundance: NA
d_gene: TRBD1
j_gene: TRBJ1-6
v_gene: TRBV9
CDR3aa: CASRVGDSQNSPLHF
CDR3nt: TGTGCCAGCAGGGTGGGGGACAGTCAAAATTCACCCCTCCACTTT

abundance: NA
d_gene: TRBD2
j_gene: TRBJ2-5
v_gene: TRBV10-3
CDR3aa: CAIRPAAGRGNQETQYF
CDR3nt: TGTGCCATCAGACCTGCAGCGGGGCGAGGGAACCAAGAGACCCAGTACTTC

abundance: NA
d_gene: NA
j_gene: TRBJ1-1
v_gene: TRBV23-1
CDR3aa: CASSQPSRVGREAFF
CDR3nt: TGCGCCAGCAGTCAACCTAGCCGGGTCGGACGGGAAGCTTTCTTT

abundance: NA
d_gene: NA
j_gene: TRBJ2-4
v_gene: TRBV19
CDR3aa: CASREGVDKNIQYF
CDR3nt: TGTGCCAGTAGAGAAGGGGTGGACAAAAACATTCAGTACTTC

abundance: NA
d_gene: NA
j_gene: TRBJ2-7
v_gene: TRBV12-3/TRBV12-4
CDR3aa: CASAIKGAYEQYF
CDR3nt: TGTGCCAGCGCTATAAAGGGGGCCTACGAGCAGTACTTC

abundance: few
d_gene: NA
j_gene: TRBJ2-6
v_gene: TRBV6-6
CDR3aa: CASTSKRGSGANVLTF
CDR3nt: TGTGCCAGCACCTCAAAGAGAGGCTCTGGGGCCAACGTCCTGACTTTC

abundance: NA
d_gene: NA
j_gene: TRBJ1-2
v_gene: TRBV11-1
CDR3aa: CASSLGGSYGYTF
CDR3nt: TGTGCCAGCAGCTTGGGAGGGTCCTATGGCTACACCTTC

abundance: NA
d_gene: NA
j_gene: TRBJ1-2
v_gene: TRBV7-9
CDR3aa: CASSLGQVYGYTF
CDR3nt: TGTGCCAGCAGCTTAGGACAGGTCTATGGCTACACCTTC

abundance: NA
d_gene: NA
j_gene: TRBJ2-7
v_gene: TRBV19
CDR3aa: CASSMGGRDYEQYF
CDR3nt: TGTGCCAGTAGTATGGGGGGAAGGGACTACGAGCAGTACTTC

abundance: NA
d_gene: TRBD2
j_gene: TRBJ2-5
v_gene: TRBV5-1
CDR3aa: CASSSVAGGVETQYF
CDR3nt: TGCGCCAGCAGCTCGGTAGCGGGGGGGGTCGAGACCCAGTACTTC

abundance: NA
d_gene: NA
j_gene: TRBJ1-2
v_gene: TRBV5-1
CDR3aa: CASSLAESGHYGYTF
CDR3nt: TGCGCCAGCAGCTTGGCAGAAAGCGGGCACTATGGCTACACCTTC

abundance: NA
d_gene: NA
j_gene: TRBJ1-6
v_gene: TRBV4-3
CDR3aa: CASSQDILGTSYNSPLHF
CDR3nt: TGCGCCAGCAGCCAAGATATACTAGGAACCTCCTATAATTCACCCCTCCACTTT

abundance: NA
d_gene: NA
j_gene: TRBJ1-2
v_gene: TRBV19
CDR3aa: CASSPLEQANYGYTF
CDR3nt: TGTGCCAGTAGCCCACTCGAACAGGCAAACTATGGCTACACCTTC

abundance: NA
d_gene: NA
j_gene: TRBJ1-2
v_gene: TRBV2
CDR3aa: CASSYTGSPAYGYTF
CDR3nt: TGTGCCAGCAGTTACACAGGGAGCCCCGCTTATGGCTACACCTTC

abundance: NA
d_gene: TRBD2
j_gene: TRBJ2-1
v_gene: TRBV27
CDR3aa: CASSPIRWLAGGPSSYNEQFF
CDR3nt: TGTGCCAGCAGTCCGATCAGATGGCTAGCGGGGGGCCCGAGCTCCTACAATGAGCAGTTCTTC

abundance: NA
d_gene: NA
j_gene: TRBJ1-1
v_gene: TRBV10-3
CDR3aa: CAISSETEAFF
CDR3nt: TGTGCCATCAGTTCGGAGACTGAAGCTTTCTTT

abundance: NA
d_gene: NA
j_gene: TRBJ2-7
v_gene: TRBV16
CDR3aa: CASSQSGRLSSYEQYF
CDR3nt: TGTGCCAGCAGCCAATCCGGCAGGCTGAGCTCCTACGAGCAGTACTTC

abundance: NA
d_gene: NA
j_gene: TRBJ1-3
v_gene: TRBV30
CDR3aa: CAWSPGGGPNTIYF
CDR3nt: TGTGCCTGGAGTCCAGGAGGAGGGCCCAACACCATATATTTT

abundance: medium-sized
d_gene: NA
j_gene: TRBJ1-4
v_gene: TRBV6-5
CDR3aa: CASSLRNLGEKLFF
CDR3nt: TGTGCCAGCAGCCTCAGGAACCTGGGTGAAAAACTGTTTTTT

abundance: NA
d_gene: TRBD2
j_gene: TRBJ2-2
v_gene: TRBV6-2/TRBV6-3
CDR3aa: CASSLTSGGPNTGELFF
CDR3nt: TGTGCCAGCAGCCTAACTAGCGGGGGGCCCAACACCGGGGAGCTGTTTTTT

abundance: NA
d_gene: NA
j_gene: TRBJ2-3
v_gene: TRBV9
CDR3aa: CASSPSGGRGTDTQYF
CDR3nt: TGTGCCAGCAGCCCCTCGGGCGGGCGAGGCACAGATACGCAGTATTTT

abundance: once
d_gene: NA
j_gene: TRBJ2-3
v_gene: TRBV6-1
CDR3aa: CASSEAPPGADTQYF
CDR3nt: TGTGCCAGCAGTGAAGCCCCTCCGGGGGCAGATACGCAGTATTTT

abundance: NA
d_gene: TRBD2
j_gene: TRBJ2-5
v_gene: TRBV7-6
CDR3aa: CASSPGVAGGPETQYF
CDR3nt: TGTGCCAGCAGCCCAGGGGTAGCGGGGGGGCCGGAGACCCAGTACTTC

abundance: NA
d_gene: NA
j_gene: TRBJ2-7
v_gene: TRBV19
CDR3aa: CASSIDFRDYEQYF
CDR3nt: TGTGCCAGTAGTATAGATTTCAGGGATTACGAGCAGTACTTC

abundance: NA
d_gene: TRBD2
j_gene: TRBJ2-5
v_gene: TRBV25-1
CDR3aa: CASSDGTSGGVQETQYF
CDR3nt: TGTGCCAGCAGTGATGGGACTAGCGGGGGGGTACAAGAGACCCAGTACTTC

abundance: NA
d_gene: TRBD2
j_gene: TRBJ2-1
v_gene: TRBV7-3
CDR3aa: CASSLIPGGANEQFF
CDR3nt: TGTGCCAGCAGCTTAATCCCCGGGGGGGCAAATGAGCAGTTCTTC

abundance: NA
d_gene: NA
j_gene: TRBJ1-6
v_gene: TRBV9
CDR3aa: CASSLGQTTSPLHF
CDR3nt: TGTGCCAGCAGCCTAGGACAGACAACTTCACCCCTCCACTTT

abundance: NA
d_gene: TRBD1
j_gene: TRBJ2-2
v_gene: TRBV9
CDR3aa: CASSSRTGSTGELFF
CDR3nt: TGTGCCAGCAGCTCTCGGACAGGGAGCACCGGGGAGCTGTTTTTT

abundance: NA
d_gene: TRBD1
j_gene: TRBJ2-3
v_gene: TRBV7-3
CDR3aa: CASSPTGQGQTQYF
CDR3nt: TGTGCCAGCAGCCCGACCGGACAGGGGCAAACGCAGTATTTT

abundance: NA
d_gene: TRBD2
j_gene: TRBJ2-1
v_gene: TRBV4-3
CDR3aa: CASSQALGRADEQFF
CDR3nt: TGCGCCAGCAGCCAAGCACTCGGGAGGGCGGATGAGCAGTTCTTC

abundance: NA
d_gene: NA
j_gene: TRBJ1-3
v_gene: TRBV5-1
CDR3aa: CASSETGSGNTIYF
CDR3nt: TGCGCCAGCAGCGAGACAGGCTCTGGAAACACCATATATTTT

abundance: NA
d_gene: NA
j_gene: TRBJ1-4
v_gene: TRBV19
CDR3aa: CASGQRRNEKLFF
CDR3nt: TGTGCCAGCGGACAGCGGCGTAATGAAAAACTGTTTTTT

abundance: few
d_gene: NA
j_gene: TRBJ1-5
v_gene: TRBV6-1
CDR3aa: CASSEWQGTYSNQPQHF
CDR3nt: TGTGCCAGCAGTGAATGGCAGGGAACGTATAGCAATCAGCCCCAGCATTTT

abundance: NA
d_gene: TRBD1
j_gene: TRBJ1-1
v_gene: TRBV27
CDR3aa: CASSVTGGIYTEAFF
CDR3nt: TGTGCCAGCAGTGTTACAGGGGGCATCTACACTGAAGCTTTCTTT

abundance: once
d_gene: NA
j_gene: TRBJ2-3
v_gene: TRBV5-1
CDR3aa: CASSLETGGRYF
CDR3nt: TGCGCCAGCAGCTTGGAGACAGGAGGAAGGTATTTT

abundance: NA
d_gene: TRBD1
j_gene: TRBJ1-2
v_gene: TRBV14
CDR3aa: CASSPGDRYGYTF
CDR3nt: TGTGCCAGCAGCCCAGGGGACAGATATGGCTACACCTTC

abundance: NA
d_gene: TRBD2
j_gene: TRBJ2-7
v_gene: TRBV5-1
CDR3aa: CASREGSGGASYEQYF
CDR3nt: TGCGCCAGCAGGGAAGGTAGCGGGGGGGCGTCCTACGAGCAGTACTTC

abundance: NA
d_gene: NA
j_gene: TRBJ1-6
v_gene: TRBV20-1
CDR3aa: CSASLRGSYNSPLHF
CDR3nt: TGCAGTGCTAGTCTCAGGGGAAGTTATAATTCACCCCTCCACTTT

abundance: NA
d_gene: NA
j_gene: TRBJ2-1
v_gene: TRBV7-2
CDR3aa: CASSVYGEQFF
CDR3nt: TGTGCCAGCAGCGTGTACGGTGAGCAGTTCTTC

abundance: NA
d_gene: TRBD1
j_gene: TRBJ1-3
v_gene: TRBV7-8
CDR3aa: CASSPRGGATGNTIYF
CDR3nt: TGTGCCAGCAGCCCTCGAGGGGGCGCAACTGGAAACACCATATATTTT